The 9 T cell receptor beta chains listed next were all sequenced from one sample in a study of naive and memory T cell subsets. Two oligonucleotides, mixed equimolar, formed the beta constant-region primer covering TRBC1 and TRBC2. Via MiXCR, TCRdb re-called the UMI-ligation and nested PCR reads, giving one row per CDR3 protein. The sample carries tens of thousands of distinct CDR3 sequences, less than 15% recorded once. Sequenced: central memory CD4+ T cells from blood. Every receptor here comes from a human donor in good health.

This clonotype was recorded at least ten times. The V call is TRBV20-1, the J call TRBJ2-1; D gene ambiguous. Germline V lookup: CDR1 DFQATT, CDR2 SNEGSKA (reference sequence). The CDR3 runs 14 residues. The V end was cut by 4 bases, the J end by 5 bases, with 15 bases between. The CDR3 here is CSATFRAFDNEQFF. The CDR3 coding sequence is TGCAGTGCTACCTTTAGAGCGTTCGACAATGAGCAGTTCTTC.

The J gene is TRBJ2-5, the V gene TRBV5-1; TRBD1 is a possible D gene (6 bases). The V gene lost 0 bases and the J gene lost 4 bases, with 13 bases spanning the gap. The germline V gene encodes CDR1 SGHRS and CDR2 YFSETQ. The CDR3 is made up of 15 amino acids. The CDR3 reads CASSLVGASRETQYF. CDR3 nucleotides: TGCGCCAGCAGCTTGGTGGGGGCGTCGAGAGAGACCCAGTACTTC.

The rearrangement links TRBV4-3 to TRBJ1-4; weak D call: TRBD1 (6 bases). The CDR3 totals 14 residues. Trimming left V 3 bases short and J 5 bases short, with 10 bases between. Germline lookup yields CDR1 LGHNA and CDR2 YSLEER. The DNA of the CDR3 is TGCGCCAGCAGCCAGGACAGATTAAATGAAAAACTGTTTTTT. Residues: CASSQDRLNEKLFF.

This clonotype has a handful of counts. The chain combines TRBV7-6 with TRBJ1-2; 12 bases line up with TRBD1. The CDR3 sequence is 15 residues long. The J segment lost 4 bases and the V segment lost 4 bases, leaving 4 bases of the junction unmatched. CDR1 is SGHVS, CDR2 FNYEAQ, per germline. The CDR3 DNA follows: TGTGCCAGCAGCTCGGGACAGGGGGCGAGCTATGGCTACACCTTC. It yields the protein CASSSGQGASYGYTF.

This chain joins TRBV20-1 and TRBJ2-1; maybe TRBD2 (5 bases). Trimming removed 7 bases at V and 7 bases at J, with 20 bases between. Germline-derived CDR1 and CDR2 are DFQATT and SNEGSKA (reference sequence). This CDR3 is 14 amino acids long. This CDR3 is CSVISGFRVNEQFF. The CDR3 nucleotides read TGCAGTGTTATAAGCGGATTTAGGGTGAATGAGCAGTTCTTC.

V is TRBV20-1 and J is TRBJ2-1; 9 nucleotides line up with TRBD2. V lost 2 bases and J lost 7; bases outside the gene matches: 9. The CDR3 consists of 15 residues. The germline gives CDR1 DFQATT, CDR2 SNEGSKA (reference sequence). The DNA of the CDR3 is TGCAGTGCTAGAAGTGGCGGGAGGGTACGAAATGAGCAGTTCTTC. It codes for CSARSGGRVRNEQFF.

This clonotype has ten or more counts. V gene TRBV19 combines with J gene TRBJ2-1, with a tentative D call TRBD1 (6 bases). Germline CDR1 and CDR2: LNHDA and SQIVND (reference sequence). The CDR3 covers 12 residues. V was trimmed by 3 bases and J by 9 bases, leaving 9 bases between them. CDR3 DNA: TGTGCCAGTAGTATCAGGGGCAGTGAGCAGTTCTTC. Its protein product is CASSIRGSEQFF.

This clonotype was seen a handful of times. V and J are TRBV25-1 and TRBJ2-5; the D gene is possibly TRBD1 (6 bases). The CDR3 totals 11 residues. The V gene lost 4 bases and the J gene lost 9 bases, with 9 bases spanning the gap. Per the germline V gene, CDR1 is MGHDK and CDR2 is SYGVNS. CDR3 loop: CASSADSSQYF. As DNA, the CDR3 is TGTGCCAGCAGTGCGGACAGCTCCCAGTACTTC. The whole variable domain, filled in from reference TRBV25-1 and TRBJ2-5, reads EADIYQTPRYLVIGTGKKITLECSQTMGHDKMYWYQQDPGMELHLIHYSYGVNSTEKGDLSSESTVSRIRTEHFPLTLESARPSHTSQYLCASSADSSQYFGPGTRLLVL.

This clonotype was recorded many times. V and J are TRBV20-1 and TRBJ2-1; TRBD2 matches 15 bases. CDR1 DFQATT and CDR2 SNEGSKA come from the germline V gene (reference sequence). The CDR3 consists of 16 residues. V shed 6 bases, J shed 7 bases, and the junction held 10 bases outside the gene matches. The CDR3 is CSALGLAGGLRNEQFF. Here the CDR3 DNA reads TGCAGTGCCCTTGGACTAGCGGGAGGGTTGAGAAATGAGCAGTTCTTC.